One sample yielded the 6 T cell receptor beta chains listed below, sequenced in a study of OX40 agonist ivuxolimab in advanced cancers. The table came from immunoSEQ multiplex PCR; TCRdb's copy has only in-frame clones and leaves some out. The table lists roughly 49,000 clones, 88% of them singletons. Sequencing was performed on CD4+ or CD8+ T cells sorted from blood, taken in a trial of the OX40 agonist ivuxolimab. All receptors come from an adult with an advanced solid tumor such as melanoma, head and neck, liver or kidney cancer.

The chain recombines TRBV19 with TRBJ2-7, with 9 nucleotides matching TRBD1. The CDR3 runs 14 residues. V lost 3 bases and J lost 5; bases outside the gene matches: 5. Looked up from germline, CDR1 is LNHDA and CDR2 is SQIVND (reference sequence). In DNA, the CDR3 is TGTGCCAGTAGTATCGGGACAGGGCCCAACGAGCAGTACTTC. Residues: CASSIGTGPNEQYF.

This clone has a single count. V gene TRBV7-6 combines with J gene TRBJ2-1, with D perhaps matching TRBD1 or TRBD2 (5 bases each). V lost 0 bases and J 8 bases, leaving 14 bases between the germline ends. The CDR3 has 15 amino acids. From germline, CDR1 is SGHVS and CDR2 FNYEAQ. CDR3 nucleotides: TGTGCCAGCAGCTTAGCGTGGGACGGAAATTATGAGCAGTTCTTC. This translates into CASSLAWDGNYEQFF. Complete variable domain (other parts from reference TRBV7-6 and TRBJ2-1): GAGVSQSPRYKVTKRGQDVALRCDPISGHVSLYWYRQALGQGPEFLTYFNYEAQQDKSGLPNDRFSAERPEGSISTLTIQRTEQRDSAMYRCASSLAWDGNYEQFFGPGTRLTVL.

V usage is TRBV15 and J usage is TRBJ2-7, with TRBD1 matching 7 bases. This CDR3 is built from 15 residues. Per the germline V gene, CDR1 is LNHNV and CDR2 is YYDKDF (reference sequence). J gave up 0 bases and V 0 bases, and 2 bases lay outside the gene matches. The CDR3 bases are TGTGCCACCAGCAGAGAGGGGACAGCCTCCTACGAGCAGTACTTC. Its translation is CATSREGTASYEQYF.

This clone occurred a few times. The genes are TRBV6-1 and TRBJ1-2, with TRBD1 identical over 9 bases. The CDR3 totals 15 residues. With V trimmed by 1 base and J by 7 bases, 7 bases remained unmatched. The germline CDR1 and CDR2 sequences are MNHNS and SASEGT. CDR3 sequence (DNA): TGTGCCAGCAGTGAAGGATACAGGGGGCCCGGTGGCTACACCTTC. Its protein product is CASSEGYRGPGGYTF.

The chain recombines TRBV7-2 with TRBJ2-1; D assignment may be TRBD1 or TRBD2 (5 bases each). The CDR3 contains 13 residues. Germline CDR1 SGHTA, CDR2 FQGNSA. V shed 5 bases and J shed 4 bases, with 9 bases lying between them. In DNA, the CDR3 is TGTGCCAGCAGCCGGGGCCAGTACAATGAGCAGTTCTTC. It specifies CASSRGQYNEQFF.

The chain couples TRBV7-2 to TRBJ1-4; 8 nucleotides align to TRBD1. Trimming cost V 4 bases and J 8 bases; bases outside gene matches: 9. Germline V gene data show CDR1 as SGHTA and CDR2 as FQGNSA. The CDR3 is made up of 15 amino acids. The CDR3 nucleotides are TGTGCCAGCAGCTCATCAGGGGGCCCTGGAGAAAAACTGTTTTTT. This encodes CASSSSGGPGEKLFF.